The source of this T cell receptor beta chain is a study of cytomegalovirus exposure and HLA in healthy donors. Study outcomes and limitations: Most sequenced TCRs were rare (though some public TCRs occurred in many donors).

Germline lookup yields CDR1 MGHRA and CDR2 YSYEKL. Trimming stripped 0 bases from V and 4 bases from J, with 10 bases between. The CDR3 is 15 residues long. Primers: 60 Vbeta forward and 13 Jbeta reverse. The repertoire was sequenced with immunoSEQ multiplex PCR; TCRdb's copy has only in-frame clones and lacks some. This table lists more than 95,000 clones. As regards this clone: Its cognate antigen is unknown.

The rearrangement uses TRBV4-1 and TRBJ1-5; D gene unclear. Sequencing used PBMCs. This TCR was sampled from a young man in good health and CMV-seronegative. In nucleotides, the CDR3 is TGCGCCAGCAGCCAAGATTTGGCGGGGAATCAGCCCCAGCATTTT. Its translation: CASSQDLAGNQPQHF.